This T cell receptor (beta chain) was profiled in a study of blood T cell repertoires in COVID-19. Original handling: Cell counts per sample came from amplifying reference gene primers. Assay used: immunoSEQ multiplex PCR; TCRdb lists only in-frame clones, some missing. V and J calls and clone size are as listed in that table; D and trimming were resolved from the DNA. The repertoire holds approximately 380,000 clones, with roughly 91% as singletons. The CDR3 runs to 13 residues. The V end lost 2 bases, the J end lost 1 base, and 5 bases lay between the germline ends. CDR1 is SEHNR and CDR2 is FQNEAQ in the germline V gene (reference sequence). Recruits, aged 18 to 89 years, lived in 24 US areas.

Sample: PBMCs or T cells enriched from blood (not recorded which). This receptor was taken from a woman aged 18-29 years who had recovered from COVID-19. The J gene is TRBJ1-2, the V gene TRBV7-9; D uncertain. Written as DNA, the CDR3 is TGTGCCAGCAGCTTAATCAGTAACTATGGCTACACCTTC. Residues: CASSLISNYGYTF.